This T cell receptor beta chain was identified in a study of T cell clonotyping in hematopoietic cell transplantation. The study, taken as a whole, reports: Broader posttransplant TCR repertoire diversity was predicted by graft donor and pretransplant recipient Inverse Simpson Index values. Cells were unsorted, so CD4 and CD8 contributions were not separated. Pathologically expanded recipient clonotypes increased progressively from day 30 to day 180 as diversity fell.

Comment on this clone: Its target is unknown.

TCRdb's copy holds only in-frame clones and misses some; the assay was immunoSEQ multiplex PCR. Of roughly 40,000 clones listed, 95% were seen once; the top ten hold roughly 0.9%. The CDR3 is 15 amino acids. The V gene lost 4 bases and the J gene lost 4 bases, with 17 bases spanning the gap. Per the germline V gene, CDR1 is SGDLS and CDR2 is YYNGEE. Sequencing was performed on peripheral blood mononuclear cells. This clonotype originated in a young man in good health. Some clones in this sample may be carry-over from other donors' samples. This sequence joins TRBV9 and TRBJ1-2; D is possibly TRBD1 (5 bases). The chain's CDR3 is CASSPAGQRTYGYTF. CDR3 bases: TGTGCCAGCAGCCCAGCGGGGCAGAGAACCTATGGCTACACCTTC.